The 18 T cell receptor beta chains reported below all come from one sample, sequenced in a study of CD8 T cells in Susac syndrome. Reverse transcription of roughly 0.5 to 1 ug RNA was carried out with random hexamers. One entry per CDR3 protein, called by TCRdb with MiXCR from the immunoSEQ multiplex PCR reads. The table lists about 66,000 distinct CDR3 sequences, over 85% of them singletons. Source material: CD8+ T cells from PBMCs. Receptor source: a human donor with multiple sclerosis.

This chain links TRBV24-1 with TRBJ2-1; D perhaps matches TRBD2 (5 bases). This CDR3 has 14 amino acids. The germline CDR1 and CDR2 sequences are KGHDR and SFDVKD. The ends were cut back, 3 bases at V and 8 bases at J, with 13 bases in the middle. Written as DNA, the CDR3 is TGTGCCACCAGTGATCCGCTAGCAACCTATGAGCAGTTCTTC. Residues: CATSDPLATYEQFF.

The rearrangement uses TRBV20-1 and TRBJ2-4; 7 bases map to TRBD2. The CDR3 consists of 17 residues. Germline V gene data show CDR1 as DFQATT and CDR2 as SNEGSKA (reference sequence). The V and J ends lost 0 bases and 3 bases, in that order; junction bases with no gene match: 11. The CDR3 loop reads CSARDRRLASGKNIQYF. The CDR3 DNA sequence: TGCAGTGCTAGAGATAGGAGGCTGGCTAGCGGCAAAAACATTCAGTACTTC.

The rearrangement links TRBV27 to TRBJ2-1; weak D call: TRBD1 (5 bases). V shed 0 bases and J shed 1 base, with 10 bases lying between them. Germline V gene sequence: CDR1 MNHEY, CDR2 SMNVEV (reference sequence). This CDR3 has 16 amino acids. The chain's CDR3 is CASSLSPRASYNEQFF. As DNA, the CDR3 is TGTGCCAGCAGTTTATCACCCAGGGCATCCTACAATGAGCAGTTCTTC.

The chain couples TRBV6-2 or TRBV6-3 to TRBJ2-1; the match to TRBD2 covers 12 bases. V trimming: 4 bases; J trimming: 7 bases; junction bases outside the gene matches: 8. From germline, CDR1 is MNHEY and CDR2 SVGEGT. CDR3 length equals 16 residues. CDR3 in amino acids: CASSLWTSGIGNEQFF. CDR3 bases: TGTGCCAGCAGTTTGTGGACTAGCGGGATTGGAAATGAGCAGTTCTTC.

The chain is built from TRBV30 and TRBJ2-5; D might be TRBD2 (6 bases). The CDR3 consists of 13 residues. Germline loops: CDR1 GTSNPN, CDR2 SVGIG (reference sequence). V lost 5 bases and J 1 base, leaving 11 bases between the germline ends. CDR3 sequence: CAWFGGIQETQYF. The DNA of the CDR3 is TGTGCCTGGTTTGGGGGGATCCAAGAGACCCAGTACTTC.

CDR3: CASSYSWGHQQPQHF. Written as DNA, the CDR3 is TGTGCCAGCAGTTATAGTTGGGGACATCAACAGCCCCAGCATTTT. The J gene is TRBJ1-5, the V gene TRBV6-2 or TRBV6-3; tentative D call: TRBD1 (6 bases). The CDR3 totals 15 residues. Trimming took 3 bases from V and 7 from J, leaving 16 bases between them. Germline CDR1 and CDR2: MNHEY and SVGEGT.

The V call is TRBV6-2 or TRBV6-3, the J call TRBJ1-5; the D is unclear. Germline V lookup: CDR1 MNHEY, CDR2 SVGEGT. With 2 bases removed from V and 9 bases from J, the gap between germline ends came to 14 bases. This CDR3 has 14 amino acids. Here the CDR3 reads CASSYVLGIPPQHF. The CDR3 DNA reads as TGTGCCAGCAGTTACGTATTAGGGATCCCGCCCCAGCATTTT.

The CDR3 DNA is TGTGCCAGCAGCGCCCGACTAGCGGGGGGTCCGGAGACCCAGTACTTC. Its protein product is CASSARLAGGPETQYF. This chain uses TRBV9 with TRBJ2-5, with 13 bases identical to TRBD2. The V gene's germline CDR1 is SGDLS and CDR2 YYNGEE. The ends lost 3 bases at V and 5 bases at J; junction bases unmatched: 7. The CDR3 extends over 16 amino acids.

The chain recombines TRBV28 with TRBJ1-1; 7 bases are a match to TRBD1. Germline V gene sequence: CDR1 MDHEN, CDR2 SYDVKM. The junction had 11 bases not matched to a gene; V was cut back by 6 bases and J by 1 base. The CDR3 has 16 amino acids. In DNA, the CDR3 is TGTGCCAGCAGATTCAACCCGGGACAGTCGAACACTGAAGCTTTCTTT. It yields the protein CASRFNPGQSNTEAFF.

Only one count was recorded for this clonotype. The rearrangement uses TRBV28 and TRBJ2-7; 9 positions match TRBD1. The CDR3 loop spans 14 amino acids. Germline CDR1 MDHEN, CDR2 SYDVKM. The junction had 4 bases not matched to a gene; V was cut back by 4 bases and J by 3 bases. CDR3 loop: CASSYTGGLYEQYF. As DNA, the CDR3 is TGTGCCAGCAGTTATACAGGGGGCCTCTACGAGCAGTACTTC.

A single count supports this clonotype. The rearrangement uses TRBV20-1 and TRBJ2-3; 9 bases are a match to TRBD1. The junction had 5 bases not matched to a gene; V was cut back by 2 bases and J by 2 bases. Germline lookup yields CDR1 DFQATT and CDR2 SNEGSKA (reference sequence). This CDR3 contains 15 residues. CDR3 amino acids: CSARSGQGDTDTQYF. The CDR3 DNA reads as TGCAGTGCTAGATCGGGACAGGGCGACACAGATACGCAGTATTTT.

The chain has TRBV19 and TRBJ2-1; D is possibly TRBD2 (5 bases). The CDR3 covers 16 residues. Trimming took 4 bases from V and 6 from J, leaving 19 bases between them. Germline loops: CDR1 LNHDA, CDR2 SQIVND (reference sequence). The CDR3 sequence: CASSTDPGDSSNEQFF. The CDR3 bases are TGTGCCAGTAGTACCGACCCCGGGGATTCGAGCAATGAGCAGTTCTTC.

This clonotype has only one observation. The rearrangement uses TRBV20-1 and TRBJ2-7, with TRBD2 matching over 11 bases. The germline gives CDR1 DFQATT, CDR2 SNEGSKA (reference sequence). J was trimmed by 6 bases and V by 3 bases; bases with no gene match: 7. The CDR3 contains 14 residues. The chain's CDR3 is CSARTGLAGGEQYF. CDR3 DNA sequence: TGCAGTGCTAGGACGGGTCTAGCGGGGGGCGAGCAGTACTTC.

The chain combines TRBV14 with TRBJ1-2; 7 positions match TRBD1. The CDR3 sequence is 14 residues long. Per the germline V gene, CDR1 is SGHDN and CDR2 is FVKESK. After removal of 4 bases from V and 5 bases from J, the junction contained 7 bases not matched to a gene. CDR3 coding DNA: TGTGCCAGCAGCCCCGGGACAGTCCTTTATGGCTACACCTTC. It is translated as CASSPGTVLYGYTF.

This clonotype was recorded only once. The chain joins TRBV3-1 to TRBJ2-3, with 8 bases fitting TRBD2. The CDR3 length is 15 residues. Germline CDR1 LGHDT, CDR2 YNNKEL (reference sequence). V was pared by 4 bases and J by 2 bases, with 5 bases of the junction left unmatched. CDR3 coding DNA: TGTGCCAGCAGCCCCCGCGGGGGGCCCACAGATACGCAGTATTTT. Protein: CASSPRGGPTDTQYF.

The J gene is TRBJ1-1, the V gene TRBV11-2; the D is unclear. Germline V gene sequence: CDR1 SGHAT, CDR2 FQNNGV. Trimming took off 3 bases at V and 4 bases at J, with 6 bases between the two ends. This CDR3 region has 12 residues. DNA for the CDR3: TGTGCCAGCAGCTTGACGGTCACTGAAGCTTTCTTT. Protein: CASSLTVTEAFF.

This chain uses TRBV24-1 with TRBJ1-1; D is uncertain. The CDR3 sequence is 12 residues long. V lost 3 bases to trimming and J lost 5 bases, with 6 bases between them. Germline-derived CDR1 and CDR2 are KGHDR and SFDVKD. CDR3 in amino acids: CATSDPNTEAFF. CDR3 in DNA: TGTGCCACCAGTGATCCTAATACTGAAGCTTTCTTT.

This clonotype was recorded only once. V is TRBV9 and J is TRBJ1-1; 9 bases line up with TRBD1. Per the germline V gene, CDR1 is SGDLS and CDR2 is YYNGEE. Trimming removed 0 bases from V and 7 bases from J; junction bases left unmatched: 7. CDR3 size: 15 residues. CDR3: CASSVDRGLTNEAFF. CDR3 nucleotides: TGTGCCAGCAGCGTAGACAGGGGGCTAACTAATGAAGCTTTCTTT.